The entry below gives a single TCR beta chain sequence along with its context. What it binds is not known. The sample comes from a study of T cells in narcolepsy. Germline CDR1 is MGHRA and CDR2 is YSYEKL. Germline trimming cut 4 bases from V and 4 bases from J; bases unmatched to any gene: 8. The CDR3 loop spans 15 amino acids. TCRdb's table, derived via immunoSEQ multiplex PCR, lists solely in-frame clones and lacks some. This sample has about 30,000 clones, with 75% to 85% found just once. General study findings and limits: Autoreactive HCRT-specific and TRIB2-specific clonotypes were marked in same-patient CSF-versus-blood CD4+ comparisons. In some patient and control memory CD4+ samples, autoreactive clones were absent.

This chain uses TRBV4-1 with TRBJ2-7, with 9 bases that match TRBD2. Sequencing used CD45RA- memory CD4+ T cells from PBMCs. The TCR sequence derives from a human donor with narcolepsy. CDR3 DNA: TGCGCCAGCAGCCCATTAGCGGGAGTTGGGTACGAGCAGTACTTC. It encodes CASSPLAGVGYEQYF.